The present T cell receptor beta chain was sequenced within a study of cytomegalovirus exposure and HLA in healthy donors. Study-level results: The later analysis indicated that the majority of CMV-associated TCR beta chains appeared HLA-restricted. According to an earlier analysis, most TCR beta V segments yielded productive rearrangements about 90% or about 30% of the time. TCR sequences were mostly rare, though some public TCRs occurred in many donors.

About this clone: What it binds is not known.

Use of 60 Vbeta and 13 Jbeta primers characterized the PCR. Measured with immunoSEQ multiplex PCR; TCRdb has only the in-frame clones, and not every one. This sample has about 160,000 clones; around 63% occur once, and the top ten carry 4% to 5.5%. Germline trimming cut 1 base from V and 1 base from J; bases unmatched to any gene: 3. The CDR3 covers 16 residues. The germline V gene has CDR1 SGHVS and CDR2 FQNEAQ. The sequenced sample was PBMCs. The chain couples TRBV7-8 to TRBJ2-7; 11 bases line up with TRBD2. The receptor was isolated from a woman aged 18-29 years in good health and CMV-seropositive. The CDR3 coding sequence is TGTGCCAGCAGCTTAGAGGGACTAGCGGATTCCTACGAGCAGTACTTC. It codes for CASSLEGLADSYEQYF.